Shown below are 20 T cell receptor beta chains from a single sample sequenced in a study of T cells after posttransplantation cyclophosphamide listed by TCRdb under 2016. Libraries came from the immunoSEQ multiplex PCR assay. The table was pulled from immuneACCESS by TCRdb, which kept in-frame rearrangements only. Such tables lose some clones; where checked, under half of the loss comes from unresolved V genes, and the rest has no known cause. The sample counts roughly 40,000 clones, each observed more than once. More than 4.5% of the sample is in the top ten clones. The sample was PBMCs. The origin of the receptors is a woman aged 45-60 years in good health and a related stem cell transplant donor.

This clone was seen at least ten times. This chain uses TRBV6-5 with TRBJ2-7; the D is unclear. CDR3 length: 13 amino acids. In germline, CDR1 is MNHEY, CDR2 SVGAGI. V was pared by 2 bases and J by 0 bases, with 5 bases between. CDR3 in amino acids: CASSYSTSYEQYF. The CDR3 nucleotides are TGTGCCAGCAGTTACAGCACCTCCTACGAGCAGTACTTC.

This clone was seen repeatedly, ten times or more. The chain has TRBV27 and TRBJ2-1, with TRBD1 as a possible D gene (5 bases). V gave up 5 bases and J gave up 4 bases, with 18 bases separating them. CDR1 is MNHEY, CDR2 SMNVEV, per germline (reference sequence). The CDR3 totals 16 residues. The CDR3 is CASSPTGQRGYNEQFF. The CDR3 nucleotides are TGTGCCAGCAGTCCCACCGGACAAAGGGGATACAATGAGCAGTTCTTC.

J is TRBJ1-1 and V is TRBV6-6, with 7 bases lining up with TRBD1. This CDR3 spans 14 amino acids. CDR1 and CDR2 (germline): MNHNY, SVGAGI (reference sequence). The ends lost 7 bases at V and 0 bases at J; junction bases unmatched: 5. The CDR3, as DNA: TGTGCCAGCACCCAGGGGGTTTTGAACACTGAAGCTTTCTTT. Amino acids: CASTQGVLNTEAFF.

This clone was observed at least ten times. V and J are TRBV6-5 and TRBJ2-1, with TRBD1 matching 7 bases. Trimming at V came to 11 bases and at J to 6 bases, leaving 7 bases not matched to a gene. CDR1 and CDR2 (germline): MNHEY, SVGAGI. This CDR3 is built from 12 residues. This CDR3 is CAVGTALNEQFF. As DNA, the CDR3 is TGTGCCGTGGGGACAGCCCTCAATGAGCAGTTCTTC.

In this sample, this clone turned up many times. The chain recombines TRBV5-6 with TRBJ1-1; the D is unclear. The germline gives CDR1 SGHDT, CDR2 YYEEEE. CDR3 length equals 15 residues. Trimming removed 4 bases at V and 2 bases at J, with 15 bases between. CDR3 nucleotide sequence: TGTGCCAGCAGCGGAGGGAAGGGCTTCAACACTGAAGCTTTCTTT. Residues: CASSGGKGFNTEAFF. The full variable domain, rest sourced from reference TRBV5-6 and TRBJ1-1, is DAGVTQSPTHLIKTRGQQVTLRCSPKSGHDTVSWYQQALGQGPQFIFQYYEEEERQRGNFPDRFSGHQFPNYSSELNVNALLLGDSALYLCASSGGKGFNTEAFFGQGTRLTVV.

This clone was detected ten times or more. Here the CDR3 reads CASSLNRFSDKQYF. CDR3 nucleotide sequence: TGTGCCAGCAGCTTAAACAGGTTCTCGGACAAGCAGTACTTC. The chain carries TRBV11-2 and TRBJ2-7; D may be TRBD1 (5 bases). V lost 2 bases, J lost 8 bases, and 16 bases lay in between. The CDR3 consists of 14 residues. CDR1 is SGHAT and CDR2 is FQNNGV in the germline V gene.

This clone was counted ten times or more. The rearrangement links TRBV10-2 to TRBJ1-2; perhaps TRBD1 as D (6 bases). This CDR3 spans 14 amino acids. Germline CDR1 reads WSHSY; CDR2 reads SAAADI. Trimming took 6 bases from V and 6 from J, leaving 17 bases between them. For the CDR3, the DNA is TGCGCCAGCAGCGGGGGGCGTATGGGAAATGGCTACACCTTC. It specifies CASSGGRMGNGYTF.

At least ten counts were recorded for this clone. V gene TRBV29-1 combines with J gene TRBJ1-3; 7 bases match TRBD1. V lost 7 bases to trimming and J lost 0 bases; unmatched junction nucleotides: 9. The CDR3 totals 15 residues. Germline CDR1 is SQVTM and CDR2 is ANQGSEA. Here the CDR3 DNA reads TGCAGCGCCGTTAGACAGGGAATCTCTGGAAACACCATATATTTT. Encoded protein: CSAVRQGISGNTIYF.

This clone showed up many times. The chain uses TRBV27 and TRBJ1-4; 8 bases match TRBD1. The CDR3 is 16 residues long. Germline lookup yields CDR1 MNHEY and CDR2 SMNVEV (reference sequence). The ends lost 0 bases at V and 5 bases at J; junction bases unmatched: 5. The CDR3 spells CASSLSAGGVNEKLFF. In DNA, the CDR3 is TGTGCCAGCAGTTTATCGGCAGGGGGCGTGAATGAAAAACTGTTTTTT.

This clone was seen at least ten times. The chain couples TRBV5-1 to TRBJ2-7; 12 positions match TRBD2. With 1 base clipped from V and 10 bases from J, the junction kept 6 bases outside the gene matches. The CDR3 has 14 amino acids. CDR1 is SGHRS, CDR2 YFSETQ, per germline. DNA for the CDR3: TGCGCCAGCAGCTTGCAGGCTAGCGGGGGGGCACAGTACTTC. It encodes CASSLQASGGAQYF.

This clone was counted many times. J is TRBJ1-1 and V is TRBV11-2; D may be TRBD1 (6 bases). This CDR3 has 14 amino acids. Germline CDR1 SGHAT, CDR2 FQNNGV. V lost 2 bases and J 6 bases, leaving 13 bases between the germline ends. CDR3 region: CASSLFQGWPEAFF. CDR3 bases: TGTGCCAGCAGCTTATTTCAGGGGTGGCCTGAAGCTTTCTTT. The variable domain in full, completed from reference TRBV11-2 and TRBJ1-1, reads EAGVAQSPRYKIIEKRQSVAFWCNPISGHATLYWYQQILGQGPKLLIQFQNNGVVDDSQLPKDRFSAERLKGVDSTLKIQPAKLEDSAVYLCASSLFQGWPEAFFGQGTRLTVV.

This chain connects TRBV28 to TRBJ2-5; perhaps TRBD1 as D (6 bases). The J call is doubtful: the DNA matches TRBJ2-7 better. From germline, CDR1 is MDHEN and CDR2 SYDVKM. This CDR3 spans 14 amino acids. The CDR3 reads CASSLRQVRYEQYF. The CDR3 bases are TGTGCCAGCAGTCTTCGACAGGTCAGGTACGAGCAGTACTTC.

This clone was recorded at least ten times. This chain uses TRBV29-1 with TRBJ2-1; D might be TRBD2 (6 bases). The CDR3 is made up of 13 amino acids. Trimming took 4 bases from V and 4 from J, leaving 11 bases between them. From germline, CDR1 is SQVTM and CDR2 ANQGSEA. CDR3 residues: CSVGRDRYNEQFF. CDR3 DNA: TGCAGCGTTGGGCGGGACCGATACAATGAGCAGTTCTTC.

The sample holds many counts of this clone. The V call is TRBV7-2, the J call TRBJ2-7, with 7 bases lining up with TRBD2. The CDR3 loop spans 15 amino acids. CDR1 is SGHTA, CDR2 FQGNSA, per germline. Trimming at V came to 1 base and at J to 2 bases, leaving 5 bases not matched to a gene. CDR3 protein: CASSLERGPTYEQYF. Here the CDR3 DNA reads TGTGCCAGCAGCTTAGAGCGGGGTCCCACCTACGAGCAGTACTTC.

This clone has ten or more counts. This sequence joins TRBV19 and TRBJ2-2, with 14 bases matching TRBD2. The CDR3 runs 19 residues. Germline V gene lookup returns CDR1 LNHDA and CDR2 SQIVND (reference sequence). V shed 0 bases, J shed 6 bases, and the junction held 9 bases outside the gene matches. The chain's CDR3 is CASSIEEGLAGEVPGELFF. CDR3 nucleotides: TGTGCCAGTAGTATAGAGGAGGGACTAGCGGGGGAAGTTCCCGGGGAGCTGTTTTTT. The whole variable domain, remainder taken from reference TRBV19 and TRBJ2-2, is DGGITQSPKYLFRKEGQNVTLSCEQNLNHDAMYWYRQDPGQGLRLIYYSQIVNDFQKGDIAEGYSVSREKKESFPLTVTSAQKNPTAFYLCASSIEEGLAGEVPGELFFGEGSRLTVL.

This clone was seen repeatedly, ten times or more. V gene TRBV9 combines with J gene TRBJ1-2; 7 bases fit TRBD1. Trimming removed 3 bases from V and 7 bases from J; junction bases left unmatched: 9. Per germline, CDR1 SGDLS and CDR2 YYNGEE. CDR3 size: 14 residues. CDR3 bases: TGTGCCAGCAGCGCGCAGGGGGTCTTGGGTGGCTACACCTTC. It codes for CASSAQGVLGGYTF.

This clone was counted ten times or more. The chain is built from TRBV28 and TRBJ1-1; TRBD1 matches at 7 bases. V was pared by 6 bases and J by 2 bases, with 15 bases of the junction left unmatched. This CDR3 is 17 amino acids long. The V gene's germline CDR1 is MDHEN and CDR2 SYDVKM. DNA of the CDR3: TGTGCCAGCAGCCGCAATTTAGCATGGACAGGAAACACTGAAGCTTTCTTT. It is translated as CASSRNLAWTGNTEAFF.

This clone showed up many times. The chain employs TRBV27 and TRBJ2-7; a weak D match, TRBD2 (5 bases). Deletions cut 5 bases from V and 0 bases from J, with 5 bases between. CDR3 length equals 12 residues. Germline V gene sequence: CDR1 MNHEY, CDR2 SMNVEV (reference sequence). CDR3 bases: TGTGCCAGCAGTGGGAGCTCCTACGAGCAGTACTTC. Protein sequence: CASSGSSYEQYF.

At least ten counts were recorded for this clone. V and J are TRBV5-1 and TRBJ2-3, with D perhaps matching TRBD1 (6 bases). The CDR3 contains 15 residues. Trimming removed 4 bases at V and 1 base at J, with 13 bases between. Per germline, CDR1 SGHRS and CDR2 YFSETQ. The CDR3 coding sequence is TGCGCCAGCAGCGAAACGGGACAACGCACAGATACGCAGTATTTT. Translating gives CASSETGQRTDTQYF.

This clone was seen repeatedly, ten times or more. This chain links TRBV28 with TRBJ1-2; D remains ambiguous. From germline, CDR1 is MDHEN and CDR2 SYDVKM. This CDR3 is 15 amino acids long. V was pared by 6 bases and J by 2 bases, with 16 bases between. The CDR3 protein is CASSQSYSANYGYTF. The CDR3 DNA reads TGTGCCAGCAGCCAAAGTTACTCCGCAAACTATGGCTACACCTTC.